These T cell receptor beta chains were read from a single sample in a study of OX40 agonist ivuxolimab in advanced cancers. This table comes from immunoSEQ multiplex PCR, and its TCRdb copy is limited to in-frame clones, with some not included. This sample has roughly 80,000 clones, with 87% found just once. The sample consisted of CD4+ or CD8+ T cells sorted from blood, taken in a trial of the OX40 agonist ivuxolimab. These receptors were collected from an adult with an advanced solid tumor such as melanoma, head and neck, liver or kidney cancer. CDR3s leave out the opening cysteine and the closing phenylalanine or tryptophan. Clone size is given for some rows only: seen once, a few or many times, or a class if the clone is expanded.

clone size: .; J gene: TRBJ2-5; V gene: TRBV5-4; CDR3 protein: ASSLEGRIETQY
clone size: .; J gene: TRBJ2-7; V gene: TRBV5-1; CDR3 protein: ASSLGQAIEQY
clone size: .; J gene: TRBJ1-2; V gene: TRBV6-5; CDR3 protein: ASRFTGASGYGYT
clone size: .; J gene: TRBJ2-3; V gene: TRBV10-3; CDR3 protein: AISEGQGRATQY
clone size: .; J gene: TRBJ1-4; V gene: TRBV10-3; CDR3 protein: AISPGWGANEKLF
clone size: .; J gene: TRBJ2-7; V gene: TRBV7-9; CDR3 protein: ASSREREQY
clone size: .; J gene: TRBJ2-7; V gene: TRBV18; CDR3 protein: ASSLAGPGAVEQY
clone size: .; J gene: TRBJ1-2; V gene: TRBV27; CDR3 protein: ASSLGRNYGYT
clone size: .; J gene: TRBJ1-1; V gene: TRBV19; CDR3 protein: ASTPSSRGKAF
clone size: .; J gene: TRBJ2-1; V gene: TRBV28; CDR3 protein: ASSPLTGQF
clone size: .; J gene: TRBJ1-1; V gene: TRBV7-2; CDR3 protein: ASSIRWGATNTEAF
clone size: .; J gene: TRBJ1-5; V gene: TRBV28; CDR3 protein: ASNSGTGEKAQH
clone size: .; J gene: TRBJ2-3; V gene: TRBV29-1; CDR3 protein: SVDRAGGPSDTQY
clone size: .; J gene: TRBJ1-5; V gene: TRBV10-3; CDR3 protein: AISDTGGSSNQPQH
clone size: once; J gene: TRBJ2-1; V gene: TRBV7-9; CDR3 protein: ASSFVSTGVEQF
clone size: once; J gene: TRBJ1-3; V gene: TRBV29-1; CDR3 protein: SVVLLASTGNTIY
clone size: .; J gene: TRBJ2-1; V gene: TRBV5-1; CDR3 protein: ASSLTTGVRHNEQF
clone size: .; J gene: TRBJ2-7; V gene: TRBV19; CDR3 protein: ASSMGWTGGIEQY
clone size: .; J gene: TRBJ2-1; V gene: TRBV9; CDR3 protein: ASSVVGFDEQF
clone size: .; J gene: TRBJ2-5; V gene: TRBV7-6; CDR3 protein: ASSLGRTGTQY
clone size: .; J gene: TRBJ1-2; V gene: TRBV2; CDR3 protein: ASSLSGQGAANYGYT
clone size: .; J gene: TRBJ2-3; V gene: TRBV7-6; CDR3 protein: ASSLNRGSGDTQY
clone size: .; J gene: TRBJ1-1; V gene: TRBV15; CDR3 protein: ATSRDGDTEAF
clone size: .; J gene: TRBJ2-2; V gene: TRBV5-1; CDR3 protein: ASSLDWFGTDNTGELF
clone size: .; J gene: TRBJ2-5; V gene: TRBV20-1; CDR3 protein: SALRETQY
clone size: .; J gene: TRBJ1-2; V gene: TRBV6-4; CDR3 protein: ASSDSLVSGANYGYT
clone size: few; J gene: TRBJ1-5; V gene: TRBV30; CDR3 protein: AWRGPGAGDQPQH
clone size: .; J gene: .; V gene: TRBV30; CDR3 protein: AWSVPGLASEQY
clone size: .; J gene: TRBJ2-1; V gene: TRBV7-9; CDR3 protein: ASSLSGGANEQF
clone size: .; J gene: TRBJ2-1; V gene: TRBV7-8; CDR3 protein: ASSLELAGGNEQF
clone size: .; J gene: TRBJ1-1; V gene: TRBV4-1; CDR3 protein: ASSHTGWSNTEAF
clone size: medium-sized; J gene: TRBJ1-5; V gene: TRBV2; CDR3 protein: ASRGVSNQPQH
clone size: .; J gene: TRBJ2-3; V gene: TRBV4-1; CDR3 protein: ASSQGVGGRTSTDTQY
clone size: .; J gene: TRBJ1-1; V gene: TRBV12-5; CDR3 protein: ASGLRGTGFTEAF
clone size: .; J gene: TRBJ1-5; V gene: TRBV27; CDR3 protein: ASSTRDSLSIGNQPQH
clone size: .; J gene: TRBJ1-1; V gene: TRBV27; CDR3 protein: ASSLNREDPAF
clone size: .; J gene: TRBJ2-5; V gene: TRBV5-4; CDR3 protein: ASSFGLAGEETQY
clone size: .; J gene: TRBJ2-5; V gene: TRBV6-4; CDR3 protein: AISPGRGTQY
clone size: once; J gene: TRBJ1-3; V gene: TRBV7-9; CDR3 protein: ASSLGLTGGRSGNTIY
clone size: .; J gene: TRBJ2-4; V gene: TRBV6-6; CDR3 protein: ASSYGTVNIQY
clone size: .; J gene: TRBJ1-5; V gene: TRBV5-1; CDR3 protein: ASSLGQGSAQH
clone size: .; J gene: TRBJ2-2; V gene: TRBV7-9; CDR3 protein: ASSYRTSGRSANTGELF
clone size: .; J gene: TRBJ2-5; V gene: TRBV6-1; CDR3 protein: ASRIQETQY
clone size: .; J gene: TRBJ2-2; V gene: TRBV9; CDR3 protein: ASSVGLPSAGELF
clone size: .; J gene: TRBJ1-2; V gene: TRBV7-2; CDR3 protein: ASSLIGQGSYT
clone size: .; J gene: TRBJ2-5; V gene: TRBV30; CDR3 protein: AWGGTLETQY
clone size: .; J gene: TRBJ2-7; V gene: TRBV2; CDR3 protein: ASMRARYEQY
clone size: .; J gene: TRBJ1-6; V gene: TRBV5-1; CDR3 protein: ASSPGYTYNSPLH
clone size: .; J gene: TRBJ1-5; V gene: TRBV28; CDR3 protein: ASSSADRGANQPQH
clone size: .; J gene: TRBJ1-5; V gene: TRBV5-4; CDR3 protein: ASSLAGTGNQPQH
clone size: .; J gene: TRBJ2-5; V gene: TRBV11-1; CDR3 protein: ASSLRGQDKIPGETQY
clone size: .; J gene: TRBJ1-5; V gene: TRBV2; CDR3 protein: ASSEEVGGQPQH
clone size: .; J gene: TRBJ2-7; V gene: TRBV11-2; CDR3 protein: ASSRRNPEQY
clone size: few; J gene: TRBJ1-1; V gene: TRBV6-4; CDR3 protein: ASSADSLTEAF
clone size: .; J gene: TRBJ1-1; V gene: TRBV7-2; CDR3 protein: ASSLAGEGRGRAEAF
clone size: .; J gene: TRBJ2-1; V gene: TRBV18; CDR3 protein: ASSPQGYNEQF
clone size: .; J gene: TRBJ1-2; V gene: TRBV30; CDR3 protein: AWSVLRDSRQWGYT
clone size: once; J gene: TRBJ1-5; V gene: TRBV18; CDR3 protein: ASSPGGQPQH
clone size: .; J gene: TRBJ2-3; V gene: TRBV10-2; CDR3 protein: ASRDTDTDTQY
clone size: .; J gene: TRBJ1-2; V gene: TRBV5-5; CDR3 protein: ASSLAEGPLYGYT